This TCR beta chain was documented in a study of blood T cells in healthy people across ages. Findings and limits, study-wide: Diversity of TCR beta correlated strongly with naive T cell percentage. A roughly linear fall in TCR beta diversity per million T cells was seen with increasing age.

Primed by a sample-barcoded 5' primer and a J-beta primer mix, a second PCR proceeded for 7 to 11 cycles. Each single sample gave us at least 2.5 million CDR3-containing paired-end reads. TCRdb independently ran MiXCR on the 5' RACE reads; one entry per CDR3 protein. The sample carries about 1,800,000 distinct CDR3 sequences, about 28% recorded once. This CDR3 contains 14 residues. Germline V gives CDR1 SQVTM, CDR2 ANQGSEA. Between the trimmed V and J ends, which lost 4 bases and 9 bases, there was a span of 21 bases. A note on this clonotype: The antigen is unknown.

The V gene is TRBV29-1, the J gene TRBJ1-1; D not resolved. The sample comprised blood. The TCR comes from a woman in her twenties or thirties in good health. The CDR3 coding sequence is TGCAGCGTTGTCCGAGCGGGGTACCCGCCTAAAGCTTTCTTT. This sequence encodes CSVVRAGYPPKAFF.